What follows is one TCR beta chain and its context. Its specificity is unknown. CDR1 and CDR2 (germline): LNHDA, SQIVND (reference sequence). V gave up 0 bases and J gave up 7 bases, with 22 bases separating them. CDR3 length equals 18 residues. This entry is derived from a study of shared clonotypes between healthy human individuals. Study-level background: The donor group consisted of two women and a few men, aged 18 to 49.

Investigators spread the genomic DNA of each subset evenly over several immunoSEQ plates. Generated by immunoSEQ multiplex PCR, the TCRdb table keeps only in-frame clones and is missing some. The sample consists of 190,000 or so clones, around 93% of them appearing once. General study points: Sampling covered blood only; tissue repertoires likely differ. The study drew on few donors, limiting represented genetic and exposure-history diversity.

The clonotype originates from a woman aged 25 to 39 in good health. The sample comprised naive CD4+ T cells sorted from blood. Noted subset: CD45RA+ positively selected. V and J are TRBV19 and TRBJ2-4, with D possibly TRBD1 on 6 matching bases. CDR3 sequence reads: CASSIDHVGQGSKNIQYF. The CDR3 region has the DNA TGTGCCAGTAGTATAGATCACGTCGGTCAGGGGAGTAAGAACATTCAGTACTTC.